The following is a TCR beta chain sequence with its context. Its antigen is still unknown. This record comes from a study of T cells in localized non-small cell lung cancer. TCRdb's copy holds only in-frame clones and misses some; the assay was immunoSEQ multiplex PCR. In the table there are 86,000 or so clones, approximately 84% of which are singletons. Study-level results: Compared with tumor, uninvolved adjacent lung displayed greater T cell clonality, ranking highest overall.

The CDR3 has 12 residues. The germline CDR1 and CDR2 sequences are MDHEN and SYDVKM. V shed 6 bases and J shed 5 bases, with 11 bases lying between them. This clonotype originated in a man aged 40-75 years with stage I lung adenocarcinoma. The specimen comprised peripheral blood, sampled before any cancer treatment. This chain links TRBV28 with TRBJ2-7; tentatively, D is TRBD1 or TRBD2 (5 bases each). CDR3 loop: CASSPGPNEQYF. CDR3 bases: TGTGCCAGCAGCCCGGGACCCAACGAGCAGTACTTC.